This T cell receptor (beta chain) was recorded in a study of CD8 T cells in Susac syndrome. Through negative isolation, CD4+ and CD8+ T cells were obtained, while TEMRA cells were enriched using FACS. Reverse transcription used about 0.45 to 1 ug RNA and random hexamers. TCR beta CDR3 was amplified by immunoSEQ covering 54 Vbeta and 13 Jbeta. One entry per CDR3 protein, called by TCRdb with MiXCR from the immunoSEQ multiplex PCR reads. The table shows tens of thousands of distinct CDR3 sequences, with 94% occurring only once. Germline assignment: CDR1 MNHNS and CDR2 SASEGT. The CDR3 contains 13 residues. V lost 1 base, J lost 3 bases, and 5 bases lay in between.

This sequence originates from a human donor in good health. Sequenced sample: CD8+ T cells from PBMCs. V usage is TRBV6-1 and J usage is TRBJ2-3; no firm D call. The CDR3 bases are TGTGCCAGCAGTGAAGGGCAGACAGATACGCAGTATTTT. Translation: CASSEGQTDTQYF.